This T cell receptor (beta chain) was documented in a study of Graves' ophthalmopathy and Graves' hyperthyroidism. Germline-derived CDR1 and CDR2 are MNHEY and SVGAGI. The germline V and J ends were trimmed by 4 bases and 3 bases, with 10 bases remaining between them. There are 13 residues in the CDR3. Amplifying from RNA transcripts, the study obtained TCR beta CDR3 regions. HTBI-primed first-round RT-PCR preceded second-round multiplex PCR. TCRdb used MiXCR to reprocess the multiplex PCR reads, holding one entry per CDR3 protein. The sample yields about 620,000 distinct CDR3 sequences, about 20% seen once.

Sequenced: peripheral blood. The TCR sequence derives from a woman between 18 and 29 years old with stable Graves' hyperthyroidism. Some clones in this sample may be carry-over from other donors' samples. V usage is TRBV6-5 and J usage is TRBJ2-7; D is undetermined. CDR3 residues: CASSSLGFYEQYF. CDR3 bases: TGTGCCAGCAGTTCTCTGGGGTTCTACGAGCAGTACTTC.